A selection of T cell receptor beta chains follows, all from one sample in a study of T cell responses to AZD1222 COVID-19 vaccine. The protocol was immunoSEQ multiplex PCR, while the TCRdb copy is restricted to in-frame clones and leaves out a portion. The table has 140,000 to 150,000 clones, more than 85% seen once; the top ten hold under 2%. Sequences were derived from peripheral blood, sampled on day 0 of AZD1222 vaccination. These receptors were taken from an adult in good health. CDR3s include the opening cysteine and the closing phenylalanine or tryptophan. The D gene is left open where the match is weak. Clone sizes are given selectively: once, few, many, or a class where the clone is expanded.

TRBV5-1	.	TRBJ1-4	TRBD1	TGCGCCAGCAGCTGGGCCGGGACAGGGGAGGAAAAACTGTTTTTT	CASSWAGTGEEKLFF
TRBV27	.	TRBJ1-5	.	TGTGCCAGCAGTTTATCAGATCCATATAGCAATCAGCCCCAGCATTTT	CASSLSDPYSNQPQHF
TRBV19	.	TRBJ1-6	TRBD1	TGTGCCAGTAGTACACTCACAGGGGACGATTCACCCCTCCACTTT	CASSTLTGDDSPLHF
TRBV9	once	TRBJ2-5	TRBD2	TGTGCCAGCAGCGCCAGCGGGGCGAAACAAGAGACCCAGTACTTC	CASSASGAKQETQYF
TRBV10-2	.	TRBJ2-7	TRBD1	TGCGCCAGCAGGACATCGGGACAGACCTACGAGCAGTACTTC	CASRTSGQTYEQYF
TRBV11-2	once	TRBJ1-1	.	TGTGCCAGCAGCCCCACATGGAACACTGAAGCTTTCTTT	CASSPTWNTEAFF
TRBV19	.	TRBJ2-2	.	TGTGCCAGTAGTCGGGGAGAGCCCTTCGTTGGGCGGTTGAACACCGGGGAGCTGTTTTTT	CASSRGEPFVGRLNTGELFF
TRBV19	.	TRBJ2-7	.	TGTGCCAGTAGCAGTCAACGGACAGTCAACTCCTACGAGCAGTACTTC	CASSSQRTVNSYEQYF
TRBV29-1	.	TRBJ1-1	.	TGCTCCCTTCGACAGGACCCGAACACTGAAGCTTTCTTT	CSLRQDPNTEAFF
TRBV6-1	.	TRBJ2-1	.	TGTGCCAGCGGTGAGGCGGGGAGCTCCTACAATGAGCAGTTCTTC	CASGEAGSSYNEQFF
TRBV7-2	.	TRBJ1-3	.	TGTGCCAGCAGCCCTCAAGGGGTTGGAAACACCATATATTTT	CASSPQGVGNTIYF
TRBV29-1	.	TRBJ1-1	TRBD1	TGCAGCGTTGAAGGCGGACAGGGTAGCGGCACTGAAGCTTTCTTT	CSVEGGQGSGTEAFF
TRBV29-1	.	TRBJ2-7	.	TGCAGCGTTGAAGGGGGCAGGCCCTACGAGCAGTACTTC	CSVEGGRPYEQYF
TRBV9	.	TRBJ2-7	TRBD2	TGTGCCAGCAGCCCGCGGACTAGCGGGAGTTACGAGCAGTACTTC	CASSPRTSGSYEQYF
TRBV7-3	.	TRBJ1-1	.	TGTGCCAGCAGTTCAACAGGGAACACTGAAGCTTTCTTT	CASSSTGNTEAFF
TRBV7-9	.	TRBJ2-5	.	TGTGCCAGCAGCTCGACCGAGTACCAAGAGACCCAGTACTTC	CASSSTEYQETQYF
TRBV19	few	TRBJ1-2	TRBD1	TGTGCCAGTAGTATAGGGGACAGCGAAATATATGGCTACACCTTC	CASSIGDSEIYGYTF
TRBV24-1	.	TRBJ2-1	.	TGTGCCACCCTATGGGATGAGCAGTTCTTC	CATLWDEQFF
TRBV12-3/TRBV12-4	.	TRBJ1-1	.	TGTGCCAGCAGCTCCGGGTCAAGTGGTGAAGCTTTCTTT	CASSSGSSGEAFF
TRBV5-1	once	TRBJ2-7	.	TGCGCCAGCAGCTTGGTGACAGGCTTCGAGCAGTACTTC	CASSLVTGFEQYF
TRBV19	.	TRBJ1-5	TRBD1	TGTGCCAGTAGTATGGGGACCGGGACAGGGGGGCAGCCCCAGCATTTT	CASSMGTGTGGQPQHF
TRBV7-2	.	TRBJ1-1	.	TGTGCCAGCAGCCTCCTAGGGGCAGGGAACACTGAAGCTTTCTTT	CASSLLGAGNTEAFF
TRBV7-3	.	TRBJ2-3	.	TGTGCCAGCAGCCCCACGTCCTCCACAGATACGCAGTATTTT	CASSPTSSTDTQYF
TRBV5-1	.	TRBJ2-3	.	TGCGCCAGCAGCTTGGGGCAAGTTAGCACAGATACGCAGTATTTT	CASSLGQVSTDTQYF
TRBV2	.	TRBJ2-7	.	TGTGCCAGCAGTGAAGCGGGGGCCCTCTCCTACGAGCAGTACTTC	CASSEAGALSYEQYF
TRBV30	few	TRBJ1-3	.	TGTGCCTGGTCGCAGGGCTCTGGAAACACCATATATTTT	CAWSQGSGNTIYF
TRBV2	.	TRBJ2-3	TRBD1	TGTGCCAGCACCGGGACAGGGGGCACAGATACGCAGTATTTT	CASTGTGGTDTQYF
TRBV5-1	.	TRBJ2-7	.	TGCGCCAGCAGCTCCGGAGGAGGTGCTTCGGACGAGCAGTACTTC	CASSSGGGASDEQYF
TRBV6-4	.	TRBJ2-3	TRBD2	TGTGCCAGCAGTGACTCCCCGGGAGGGACCACAGATACGCAGTATTTT	CASSDSPGGTTDTQYF
TRBV15	once	TRBJ1-4	.	TGTGCCACCAGCAGAGATATCGTGGCAGGCCGTTCTAATGAAAAACTGTTTTTT	CATSRDIVAGRSNEKLFF
TRBV15	.	TRBJ1-5	.	TGTGCCACCAGCAGAGATGCGGGGTACTATCAGCCCCAGCATTTT	CATSRDAGYYQPQHF
TRBV11-2	.	TRBJ2-2	.	TGTGCCAGCAGCGGAACCGGGACGGTGAACACCGGGGAGCTGTTTTTT	CASSGTGTVNTGELFF
TRBV29-1	.	TRBJ2-7	TRBD1	TGCAGCGTTCGGGACAGCTCCTACGAGCAGTACTTC	CSVRDSSYEQYF
TRBV12-3/TRBV12-4	.	TRBJ1-2	.	TGTGCCAGCAGTCGCGGGACAAGCTATGGCTACACCTTC	CASSRGTSYGYTF
TRBV6-5	.	TRBJ2-3	.	TGTGCCAGCAGGACAGGTACAGATACGCAGTATTTT	CASRTGTDTQYF
TRBV10-1	.	TRBJ1-4	.	TGCGCCAGCAGTGAGTCGAAAGGTAGGGAGGAGTGTGAAAAACTGTTTTTT	CASSESKGREECEKLFF
TRBV9	.	TRBJ1-5	.	TGTGCCAGCAGCGTAGAGGGGGGAAGCAATCAGCCCCAGCATTTT	CASSVEGGSNQPQHF
TRBV7-9	.	TRBJ1-2	TRBD1	TGTGCCAGCGGGGGACAGAACTATGGCTACACCTTC	CASGGQNYGYTF
TRBV5-1	.	TRBJ1-1	.	TGCGCCAGCAGCCCACAAGATAACACTGAAGCTTTCTTT	CASSPQDNTEAFF